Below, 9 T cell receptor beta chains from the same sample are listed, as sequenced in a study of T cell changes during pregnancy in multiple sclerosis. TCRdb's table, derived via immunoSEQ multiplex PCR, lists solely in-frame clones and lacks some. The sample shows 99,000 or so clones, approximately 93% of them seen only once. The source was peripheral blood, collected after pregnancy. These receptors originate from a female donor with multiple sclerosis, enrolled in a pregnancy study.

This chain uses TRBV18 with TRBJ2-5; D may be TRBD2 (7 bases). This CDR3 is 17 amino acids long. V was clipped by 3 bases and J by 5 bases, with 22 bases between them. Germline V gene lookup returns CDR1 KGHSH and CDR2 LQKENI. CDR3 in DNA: TGTGCCAGCTCACCTCTGTCTAGCGGAGCGCAGGGGGAGACCCAGTACTTC. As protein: CASSPLSSGAQGETQYF.

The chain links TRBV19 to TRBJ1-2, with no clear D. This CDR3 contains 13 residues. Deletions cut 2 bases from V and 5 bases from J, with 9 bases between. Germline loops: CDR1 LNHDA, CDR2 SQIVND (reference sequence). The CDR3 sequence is CASSISQAYGYTF. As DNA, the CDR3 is TGTGCCAGTAGTATAAGTCAGGCATATGGCTACACCTTC.

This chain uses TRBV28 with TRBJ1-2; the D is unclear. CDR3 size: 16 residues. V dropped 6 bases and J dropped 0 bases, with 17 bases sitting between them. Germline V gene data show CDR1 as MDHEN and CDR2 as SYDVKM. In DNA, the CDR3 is TGTGCCAGCAGCCTTACCCGACAAACAGCTAACTATGGCTACACCTTC. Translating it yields CASSLTRQTANYGYTF.

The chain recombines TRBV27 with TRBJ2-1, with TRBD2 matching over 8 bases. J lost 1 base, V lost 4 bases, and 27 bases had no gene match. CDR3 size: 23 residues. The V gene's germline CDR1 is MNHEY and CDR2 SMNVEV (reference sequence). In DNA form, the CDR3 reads TGTGCCAGCAGTTCCCATCGAGGGGTAGCGGGGAGATTAACCGGGAGGTCCTACAATGAGCAGTTCTTC. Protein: CASSSHRGVAGRLTGRSYNEQFF.

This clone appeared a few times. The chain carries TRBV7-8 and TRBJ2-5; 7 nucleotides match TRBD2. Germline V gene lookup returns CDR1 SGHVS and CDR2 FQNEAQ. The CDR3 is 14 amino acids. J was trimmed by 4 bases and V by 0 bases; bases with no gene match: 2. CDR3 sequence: CASSLAGGRETQYF. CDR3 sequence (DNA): TGTGCCAGCAGCTTAGCGGGAGGGAGAGAGACCCAGTACTTC.

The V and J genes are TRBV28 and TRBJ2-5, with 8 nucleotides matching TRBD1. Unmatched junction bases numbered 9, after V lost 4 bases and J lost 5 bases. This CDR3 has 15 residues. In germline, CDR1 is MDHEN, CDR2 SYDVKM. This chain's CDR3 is CASSSLGQGDETQYF. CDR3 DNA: TGTGCCAGCAGTTCCCTCGGACAGGGTGATGAGACCCAGTACTTC.

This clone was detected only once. CDR3 DNA sequence: TGTGCCAGCAGATCGGACAGGGCCGGGGAGACCCAGTACTTC. This codes for CASRSDRAGETQYF. The chain employs TRBV2 and TRBJ2-5; TRBD1 matches 8 bases. The CDR3 is made up of 14 amino acids. From germline, CDR1 is SNHLY and CDR2 FYNNEI. The ends lost 6 bases at V and 5 bases at J; junction bases unmatched: 8.

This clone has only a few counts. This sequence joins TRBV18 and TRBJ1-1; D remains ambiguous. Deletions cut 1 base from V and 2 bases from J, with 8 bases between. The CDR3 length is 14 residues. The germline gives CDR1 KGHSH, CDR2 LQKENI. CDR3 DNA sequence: TGTGCCAGCTCACCACAAAACAGTAACACTGAAGCTTTCTTT. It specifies CASSPQNSNTEAFF.

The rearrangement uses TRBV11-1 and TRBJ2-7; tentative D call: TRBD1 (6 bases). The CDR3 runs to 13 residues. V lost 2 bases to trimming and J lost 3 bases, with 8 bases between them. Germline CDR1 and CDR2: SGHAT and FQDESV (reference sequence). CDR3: CASSLRRGYEQYF. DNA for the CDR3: TGTGCCAGCAGCTTACGCAGGGGCTACGAGCAGTACTTC.